This TCR beta chain was found in a study of post-analysis software for immune sequencing data (dated by TCRdb to about 2015). The study in broad terms: The recorded disease courses included relapsing-remitting, secondary progressive and progressive-relapsing multiple sclerosis, and some patients had no subtype annotation. The multiple sclerosis patient repertoires were compared with ten to eleven previously published healthy control repertoires from donors aged about 6 to 25 years. A subset of samples was prepared in parallel using single-end sample barcoding, then pooled and co-amplified after Illumina adapter ligation. The paper as a whole reports these results and caveats: Roughly 5 TRBV segments, including TRBV5-6, TRBV5-1 and TRBV20-1, were significantly more frequent in patients than controls. The multiple sclerosis patient group was slightly younger than the control group. Direct clustering with F measure revealed strong co-clustering of samples prepared in the same batch, which led to a batch-effect correction. Compared with controls, multiple sclerosis patients had significantly lower normalized Chao1 diversity, a finding suggesting substantial peripheral T-cell clonal expansion.

V is trimmed back by 5 bases and J by 4 bases, and the junction contains 8 bases that no gene match accounts for. Taken from cysteine to phenylalanine, the CDR3 has 15 residues. Only CDR3 DNA is held: 45 bases, read in frame from base 1. The library was generated by PCR. The sequencer listed for this sample is Illumina HiSeq 2500. To reduce PCR and sequencing biases, unique molecular identifiers were incorporated into the TCR beta cDNA libraries. Per 1 to 10 million input T cells, 500,000 or so cDNA molecules were obtained, such that each molecule approximated one T cell. The patient libraries were prepared and sequenced with the same protocol used for the earlier healthy control dataset. Within a given batch, samples were prepared together, multiplexed and sequenced on the same HiSeq lane. The paper's processing steps were these. MIGEC was used to process the raw barcoded reads, and molecular identifier groups with only a single read were discarded before consensus assembly and CDR3 extraction. VDJtools was used for post-analysis of the clonotype tables, and diversity was normalized by down-sampling every dataset to the size of the smallest sample. To correct batch-related cross-sample contamination, repertoire overlap clustering matched CDR3 amino acid sequences but not nucleotide sequences. TCRdb ran its own pipeline on the public reads, namely fastp trimming at Q25 and MiXCR clone calling, and kept in-frame beta chains. When rows share a CDR3 protein, they turn into one entry using the most common DNA and genes. TCRdb, not the authors, supplied the V and J calls. Counted in this sample were around 710,000 distinct CDR3 sequences; around 46% of them appeared once. Roughly 4.9% of the sample rests with the top ten.

This clonotype was detected only a few times. It has no known antigen specificity. No base quality values were provided; no much bigger clone lies one nucleotide off. To demonstrate the VDJtools post-analysis software, the study profiled TCR beta repertoires from the peripheral blood of under 15 young patients with multiple sclerosis. The patients with multiple sclerosis were children and adolescents between about 6 and 17 years of age. This clonotype was sampled from a girl aged 10 to 17 with multiple sclerosis. This chain is built from TRBV12-3 or TRBV12-4 and TRBJ1-2; 9 middle bases align to TRBD1. Sequenced sample: blood. CDR3 region: CASSPTGGNVYGYTF. The nucleotide sequence is TGTGCCAGCAGTCCCACAGGGGGCAATGTCTATGGCTACACCTTC.